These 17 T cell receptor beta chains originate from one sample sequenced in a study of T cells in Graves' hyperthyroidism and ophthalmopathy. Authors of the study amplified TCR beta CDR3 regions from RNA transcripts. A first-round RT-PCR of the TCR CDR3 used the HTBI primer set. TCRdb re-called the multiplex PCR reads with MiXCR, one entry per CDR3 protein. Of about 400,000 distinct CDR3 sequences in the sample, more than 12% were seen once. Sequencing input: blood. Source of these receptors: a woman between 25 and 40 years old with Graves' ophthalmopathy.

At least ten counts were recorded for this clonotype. CDR3 protein: CASSFTRSSYEQYF. In DNA form, the CDR3 reads TGTGCCAGCAGTTTCACCCGGAGCTCCTACGAGCAGTACTTC. V and J are TRBV28 and TRBJ2-7; no clear D. The CDR3 runs to 14 residues. Germline CDR1 is MDHEN and CDR2 is SYDVKM. Between the trimmed V and J ends, which lost 3 bases and 0 bases, there was a span of 9 bases.

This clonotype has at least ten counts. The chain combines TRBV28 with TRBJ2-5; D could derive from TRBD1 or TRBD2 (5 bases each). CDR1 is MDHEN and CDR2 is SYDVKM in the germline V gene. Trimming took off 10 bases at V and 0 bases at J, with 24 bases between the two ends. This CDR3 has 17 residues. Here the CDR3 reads CATMGVYGLRNQETQYF. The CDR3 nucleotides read TGTGCCACCATGGGGGTTTATGGCCTCAGGAACCAAGAGACCCAGTACTTC.

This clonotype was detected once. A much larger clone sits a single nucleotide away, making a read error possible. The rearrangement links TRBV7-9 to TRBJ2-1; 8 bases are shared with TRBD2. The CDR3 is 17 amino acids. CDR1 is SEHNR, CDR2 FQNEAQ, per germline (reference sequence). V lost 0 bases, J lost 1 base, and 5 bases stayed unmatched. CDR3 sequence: CASSLATSGGSYNEQFF. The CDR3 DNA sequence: TGTGCCAGCAGCTTAGCGACCAGCGGGGGATCCTACAATGAGCAGTTCTTC.

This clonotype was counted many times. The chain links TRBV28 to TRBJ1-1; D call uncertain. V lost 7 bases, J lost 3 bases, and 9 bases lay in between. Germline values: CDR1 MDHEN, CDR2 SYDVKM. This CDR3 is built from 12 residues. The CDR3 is CASTLGDTEAFF. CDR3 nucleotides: TGTGCCAGCACCCTGGGAGACACTGAAGCTTTCTTT.

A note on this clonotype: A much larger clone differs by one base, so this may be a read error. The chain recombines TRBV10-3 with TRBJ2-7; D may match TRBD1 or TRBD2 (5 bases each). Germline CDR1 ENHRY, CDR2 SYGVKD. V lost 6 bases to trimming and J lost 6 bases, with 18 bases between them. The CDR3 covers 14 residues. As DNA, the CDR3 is TGTGCCATCAGCGACCGGGGCAGGTCCCCCGAGCAGTACTTC. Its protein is CAISDRGRSPEQYF.

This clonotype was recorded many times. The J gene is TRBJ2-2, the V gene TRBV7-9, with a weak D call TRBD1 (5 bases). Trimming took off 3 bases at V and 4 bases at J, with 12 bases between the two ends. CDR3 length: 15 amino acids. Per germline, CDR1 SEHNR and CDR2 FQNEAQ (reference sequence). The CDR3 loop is CASSFKQAITGELFF. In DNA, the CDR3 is TGTGCCAGCAGCTTTAAACAGGCGATCACCGGGGAGCTGTTTTTT.

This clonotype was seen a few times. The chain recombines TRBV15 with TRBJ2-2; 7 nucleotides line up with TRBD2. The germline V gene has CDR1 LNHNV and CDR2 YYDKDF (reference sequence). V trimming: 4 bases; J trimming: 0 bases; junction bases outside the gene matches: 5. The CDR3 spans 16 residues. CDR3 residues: CATSKEAGANTGELFF. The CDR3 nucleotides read TGTGCCACCAGCAAGGAGGCGGGGGCGAACACCGGGGAGCTGTTTTTT. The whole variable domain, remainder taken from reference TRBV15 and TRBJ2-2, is DAMVIQNPRYQVTQFGKPVTLSCSQTLNHNVMYWYQQKSSQAPKLLFHYYDKDFNNEADTPDNFQSRRPNTSFCFLDIRSPGLGDTAMYLCATSKEAGANTGELFFGEGSRLTVL.

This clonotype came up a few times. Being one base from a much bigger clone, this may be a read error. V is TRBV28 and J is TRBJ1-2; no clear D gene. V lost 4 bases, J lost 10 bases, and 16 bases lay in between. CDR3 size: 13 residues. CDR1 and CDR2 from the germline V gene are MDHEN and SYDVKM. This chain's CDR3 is CASSSSRAGAYTF. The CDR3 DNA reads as TGTGCCAGCAGTTCATCCCGGGCAGGCGCCTACACCTTC.

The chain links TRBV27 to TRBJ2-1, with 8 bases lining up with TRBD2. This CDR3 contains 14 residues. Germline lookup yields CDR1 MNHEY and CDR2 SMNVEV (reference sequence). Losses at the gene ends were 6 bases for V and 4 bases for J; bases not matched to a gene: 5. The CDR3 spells CASRTGGGYNEQFF. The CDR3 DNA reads TGTGCCAGCAGAACCGGGGGGGGATACAATGAGCAGTTCTTC.

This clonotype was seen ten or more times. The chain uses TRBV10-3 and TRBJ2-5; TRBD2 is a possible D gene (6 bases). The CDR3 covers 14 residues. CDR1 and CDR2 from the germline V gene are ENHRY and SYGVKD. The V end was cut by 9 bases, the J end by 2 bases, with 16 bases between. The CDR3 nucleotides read TGTGCCATGCGACTAGACTTAACACAAGAGACCCAGTACTTC. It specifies CAMRLDLTQETQYF.

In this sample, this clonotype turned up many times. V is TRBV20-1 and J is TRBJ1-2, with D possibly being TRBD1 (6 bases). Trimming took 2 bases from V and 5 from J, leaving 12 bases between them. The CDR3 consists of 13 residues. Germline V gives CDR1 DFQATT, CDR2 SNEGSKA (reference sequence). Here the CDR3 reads CSARTGTQYGYTF. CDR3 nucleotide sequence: TGCAGTGCTAGAACCGGGACACAATATGGCTACACCTTC.

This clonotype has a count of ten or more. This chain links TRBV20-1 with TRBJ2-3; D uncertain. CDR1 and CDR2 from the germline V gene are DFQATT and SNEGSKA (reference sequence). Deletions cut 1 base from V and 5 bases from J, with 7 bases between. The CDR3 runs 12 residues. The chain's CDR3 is CSARGLGDTQYF. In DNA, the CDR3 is TGCAGTGCTAGAGGGTTAGGAGATACGCAGTATTTT.

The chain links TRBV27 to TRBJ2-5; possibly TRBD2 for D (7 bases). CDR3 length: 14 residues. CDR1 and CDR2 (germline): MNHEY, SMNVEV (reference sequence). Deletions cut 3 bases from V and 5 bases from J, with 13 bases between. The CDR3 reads CASSFGGRVETQYF. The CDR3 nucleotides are TGTGCCAGCAGTTTCGGGGGGCGCGTGGAGACCCAGTACTTC.

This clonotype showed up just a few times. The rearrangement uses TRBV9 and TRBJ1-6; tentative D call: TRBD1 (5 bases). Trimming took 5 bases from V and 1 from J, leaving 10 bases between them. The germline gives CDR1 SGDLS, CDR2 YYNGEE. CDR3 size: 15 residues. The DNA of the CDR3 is TGTGCCAGCAGGGATGGGGCGTCCTATAATTCACCCCTCCACTTT. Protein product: CASRDGASYNSPLHF.

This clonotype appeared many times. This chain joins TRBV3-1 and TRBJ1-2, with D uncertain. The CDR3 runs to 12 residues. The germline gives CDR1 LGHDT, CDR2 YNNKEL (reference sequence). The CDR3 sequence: CASLGREYGYTF. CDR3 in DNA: TGTGCGAGCTTGGGCCGAGAGTATGGCTACACCTTC.

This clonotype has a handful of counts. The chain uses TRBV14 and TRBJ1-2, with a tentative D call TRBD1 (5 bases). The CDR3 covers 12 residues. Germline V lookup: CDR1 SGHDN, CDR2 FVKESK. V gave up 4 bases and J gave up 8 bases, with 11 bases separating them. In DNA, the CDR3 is TGTGCCAGCAGCCTGGCCAGGGTCGGCTACACCTTC. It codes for CASSLARVGYTF.

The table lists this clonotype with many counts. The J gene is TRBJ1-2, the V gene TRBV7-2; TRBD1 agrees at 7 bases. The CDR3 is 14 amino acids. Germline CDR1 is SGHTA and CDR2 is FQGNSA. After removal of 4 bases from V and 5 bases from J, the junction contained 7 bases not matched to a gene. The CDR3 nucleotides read TGTGCCAGCAGCTCCAGACAGGGCCGTTATGGCTACACCTTC. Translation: CASSSRQGRYGYTF.